The 24 T cell receptor beta chains below all came from one sample that was sequenced in a study of blood T cells in healthy people across ages. For the second PCR, which ran for roughly 6 to 12 cycles, a sample-barcoded 5' primer and a J-beta primer mix were used. TCRdb called the 5' RACE reads again in MiXCR, with one record for every CDR3 protein. This sample yields around 1.7 million distinct CDR3 sequences, of which 28% are seen a single time; about 8% belongs to the top ten. The sequenced sample was blood. The receptors derive from a woman aged 25 to 39 in good health.

The V gene is TRBV4-1, the J gene TRBJ1-1, with a tentative D call TRBD1 (6 bases). The CDR3 loop spans 15 amino acids. The V end lost 0 bases, the J end lost 5 bases, and 13 bases lay between the germline ends. CDR1 and CDR2 (germline): MGHRA, YSYEKL. This CDR3 reads CASSQDPGARTEAFF. As DNA, the CDR3 is TGCGCCAGCAGCCAAGATCCGGGGGCGAGGACTGAAGCTTTCTTT.

The chain carries TRBV5-1 and TRBJ1-2; 10 nucleotides agree with TRBD1. With V trimmed by 4 bases and J by 2 bases, 2 bases remained unmatched. This CDR3 has 14 residues. CDR1 is SGHRS, CDR2 YFSETQ, per germline. CDR3 sequence (DNA): TGCGCCAGCAGCGGGGGACAGGGGAACTATGGCTACACCTTC. This gives the protein CASSGGQGNYGYTF.

The rearrangement joins TRBV29-1 to TRBJ2-1; D may be TRBD1 (6 bases). Trimming took off 1 base at V and 1 base at J, with 23 bases between the two ends. Germline CDR1 is SQVTM and CDR2 is ANQGSEA. The length of the CDR3 is 19 residues. The chain's CDR3 is CSVEGGGTPGPKSYNEQFF. CDR3 nucleotide sequence: TGCAGCGTTGAAGGAGGGGGTACCCCGGGACCGAAATCCTACAATGAGCAGTTCTTC.

The gene calls are TRBV7-2 and TRBJ2-3, with D perhaps matching TRBD1 or TRBD2 (6 bases each). The CDR3 spans 15 residues. V was shortened by 4 bases and J by 4 bases, with 15 bases between the two germline ends. Germline CDR1 reads SGHTA; CDR2 reads FQGNSA. CDR3 bases: TGTGCCAGCAGCTCCCCGGTAGGGGGGCCAGATACGCAGTATTTT. Protein: CASSSPVGGPDTQYF.

Only a few counts were recorded for this clonotype. The CDR3 sequence is CASSSGPHDDTDTQYF. The CDR3 DNA reads as TGTGCCAGCAGTTCCGGGCCCCACGACGACACAGATACGCAGTATTTT. The chain has TRBV6-2 or TRBV6-3 and TRBJ2-3; D is unclear. V gave up 4 bases and J gave up 2 bases, with 16 bases separating them. The CDR3 extends over 16 amino acids. Germline V gene data show CDR1 as MNHEY and CDR2 as SVGEGT.

About this clonotype itself: A much larger clone differs from this one at a single base, so this may be a read error. The J gene is TRBJ2-7, the V gene TRBV21-1; the tabulated D call, TRBD2, remains unverified against the DNA. TRBV21-1 is listed as a pseudogene. The CDR3 is 16 amino acids. CDR3 sequence: CASMTLRNLHIYEQYF. CDR3 in DNA: TGTGCCAGCATGACGTTGCGGAACCTCCATATCTACGAGCAGTACTTC.

The chain employs TRBV12-3 or TRBV12-4 and TRBJ2-5; 9 nucleotides align to TRBD2. This CDR3 region has 16 residues. V lost 2 bases, J lost 0 bases, and 4 bases stayed unmatched. The CDR3 region is CASSLMTSGYQETQYF. CDR3 coding DNA: TGTGCCAGCAGTTTAATGACTAGCGGTTACCAAGAGACCCAGTACTTC.

Turning to this clonotype: One end of the junction fails to match germline, which may point to a read error. The rearrangement links TRBV5-1 to TRBJ1-4; D may be TRBD1 (6 bases). CDR1 and CDR2 from the germline V gene are SGHRS and YFSETQ. There are 16 residues in the CDR3. CDR3 sequence reads: CAGSIYTGRTNEKLFF. CDR3 sequence (DNA): TGCGCCGGCAGCATATATACAGGGCGGACTAATGAAAAACTGTTTTTT.

V is TRBV20-1 and J is TRBJ1-1; weak D call: TRBD1 (6 bases). Trimming shortened V by 0 bases and J by 4 bases, and 15 bases separated the two germline ends. The CDR3 loop spans 15 amino acids. Germline CDR1 is DFQATT and CDR2 is SNEGSKA (reference sequence). CDR3 amino acids: CSARDPGGAGTEAFF. The CDR3 DNA follows: TGCAGTGCTAGAGATCCGGGGGGCGCGGGCACTGAAGCTTTCTTT.

This clonotype was recorded a few times. The V and J genes are TRBV7-6 and TRBJ2-1, with D perhaps matching TRBD1 (6 bases). Germline V gene sequence: CDR1 SGHVS, CDR2 FNYEAQ. V was cut by 5 bases and J by 0 bases, with 14 bases left in between. This CDR3 is 16 amino acids long. CDR3 DNA: TGTGCCAGCAGCCTAAGGGGGTGGAGCTCCTACAATGAGCAGTTCTTC. Protein product: CASSLRGWSSYNEQFF. Variable domain in full (rest from reference TRBV7-6 and TRBJ2-1): GAGVSQSPRYKVTKRGQDVALRCDPISGHVSLYWYRQALGQGPEFLTYFNYEAQQDKSGLPNDRFSAERPEGSISTLTIQRTEQRDSAMYRCASSLRGWSSYNEQFFGPGTRLTVL.

This clonotype showed up just a few times. The chain employs TRBV28 and TRBJ2-7, with 14 bases identical to TRBD2. Germline CDR1 MDHEN, CDR2 SYDVKM. This CDR3 is 19 amino acids long. The J segment lost 0 bases and the V segment lost 1 base, leaving 8 bases of the junction unmatched. The CDR3 region is CASSLSTSGGADPSYEQYF. In DNA form, the CDR3 reads TGTGCCAGCAGTTTATCGACTAGCGGGGGGGCGGATCCCTCCTACGAGCAGTACTTC.

This clonotype occurred many times. The chain joins TRBV20-1 to TRBJ2-3, with D uncertain. The CDR3 is 15 residues long. Germline assignment: CDR1 DFQATT and CDR2 SNEGSKA (reference sequence). Trimming left V 0 bases short and J 0 bases short, with 10 bases between. The CDR3 sequence is CSARDRTASTDTQYF. CDR3 in DNA: TGCAGTGCTAGAGATCGAACAGCTAGCACAGATACGCAGTATTTT.

This chain's CDR3 is CASSQTGGLNEQFF. In nucleotides, the CDR3 is TGTGCCAGCAGCCAAACAGGGGGTCTCAATGAGCAGTTCTTC. This sequence joins TRBV5-5 and TRBJ2-1, with 8 nucleotides matching TRBD1. V lost 4 bases, J lost 6 bases, and 6 bases stayed unmatched. This CDR3 is 14 amino acids long. CDR1 SGHKS and CDR2 YYEKEE come from the germline V gene (reference sequence).

The gene calls are TRBV5-1 and TRBJ1-2; D gene ambiguous. Germline lookup yields CDR1 SGHRS and CDR2 YFSETQ. V dropped 4 bases and J dropped 8 bases, with 15 bases sitting between them. This CDR3 region has 13 residues. The CDR3 DNA sequence: TGCGCCAGCAGCCCTTTGACTGCGCTGGGCTACACCTTC. This encodes CASSPLTALGYTF.

The chain carries TRBV3-1 and TRBJ1-6; 8 bases are shared with TRBD1. The CDR3 is 15 residues long. V trimming: 5 bases; J trimming: 10 bases; junction bases outside the gene matches: 10. From germline, CDR1 is LGHDT and CDR2 YNNKEL (reference sequence). CDR3 sequence reads: CASSRGGQGGSPLHF. In DNA, the CDR3 is TGTGCCAGCAGCAGAGGTGGACAGGGAGGGTCACCCCTCCACTTT.

This clonotype was detected ten times or more. The chain couples TRBV6-2 or TRBV6-3 to TRBJ2-1, with D unresolved. Germline values: CDR1 MNHEY, CDR2 SVGEGT. This CDR3 has 12 residues. Trimming removed 2 bases from V and 2 bases from J, with 1 base in between. This chain's CDR3 is CASSYTYNEQFF. The CDR3, as DNA: TGTGCCAGCAGTTACACCTACAATGAGCAGTTCTTC.

There are a few counts of this clonotype. This chain connects TRBV5-1 to TRBJ2-1, with 9 bases lining up with TRBD1. J was trimmed by 8 bases and V by 4 bases; bases with no gene match: 4. The germline V gene encodes CDR1 SGHRS and CDR2 YFSETQ. The CDR3 has 13 residues. CDR3 loop: CASSPDRGYEQFF. The CDR3 DNA reads as TGCGCCAGCAGCCCGGACAGGGGCTATGAGCAGTTCTTC.

This clonotype has only a few counts. This sequence joins TRBV5-1 and TRBJ2-1; no clear D. The CDR3 loop spans 13 amino acids. V dropped 4 bases and J dropped 7 bases, with 12 bases sitting between them. Germline V CDR1 and CDR2: SGHRS, YFSETQ. CDR3 amino acids: CASSDQTQNEQFF. CDR3 DNA sequence: TGCGCCAGCAGCGACCAGACACAAAATGAGCAGTTCTTC.

The CDR3 region is CASSLPQETIRYF. DNA of the CDR3: TGTGCCAGCAGCTTACCTCAGGAGACTATTAGGTACTTC. The chain has TRBV7-9 and TRBJ2-7, with D maybe TRBD2 (5 bases). The V end was cut by 2 bases, the J end by 12 bases, with 17 bases between. This CDR3 has 13 residues. Germline V CDR1 and CDR2: SEHNR, FQNEAQ (reference sequence).

This clonotype was counted between two and nine times. V is TRBV7-9 and J is TRBJ2-3; a weak D match, TRBD2 (5 bases). Germline V gives CDR1 SEHNR, CDR2 FQNEAQ (reference sequence). With 2 bases removed from V and 1 base from J, the gap between germline ends came to 10 bases. This CDR3 has 15 residues. CDR3 residues: CASSLLGGRTDTQYF. CDR3 in DNA: TGTGCCAGCAGCTTATTGGGCGGGCGCACAGATACGCAGTATTTT.

This clonotype has only a few counts. The CDR3 reads CASSLTPGGAGANVLTF. The CDR3 nucleotides read TGTGCCAGCAGCCTCACCCCAGGGGGGGCAGGGGCCAACGTCCTGACTTTC. The J gene is TRBJ2-6, the V gene TRBV7-2, with D perhaps TRBD1 or TRBD2 (7 bases each). This CDR3 is built from 17 residues. Germline lookup yields CDR1 SGHTA and CDR2 FQGNSA. V dropped 5 bases and J dropped 4 bases, with 18 bases sitting between them.

This clonotype was found a few times. The J gene is TRBJ1-5, the V gene TRBV12-3 or TRBV12-4; D possibly corresponds to TRBD1 (5 bases). The CDR3 consists of 14 residues. Trimming took off 5 bases at V and 0 bases at J, with 8 bases between the two ends. CDR3 coding DNA: TGTGCCAGCAGTATGACAGCTAGCAATCAGCCCCAGCATTTT. This translates into CASSMTASNQPQHF.

This clonotype has a handful of counts. The chain recombines TRBV12-3 or TRBV12-4 with TRBJ1-1; unclear D gene. The V gene lost 7 bases and the J gene lost 7 bases, with 16 bases spanning the gap. The CDR3 is made up of 13 amino acids. Here the CDR3 DNA reads TGTGCCAGCACCACCCCAGGACCGTATGAAGCTTTCTTT. This translates into CASTTPGPYEAFF.

This clonotype was detected only a few times. The rearrangement uses TRBV10-2 and TRBJ2-2; D gene uncertain. Trimming removed 3 bases from V and 0 bases from J, with 11 bases in between. Looked up from germline, CDR1 is WSHSY and CDR2 is SAAADI. The CDR3 is made up of 16 amino acids. DNA for the CDR3: TGCGCCAGCAGTGATAAGGGCTACACGAACACCGGGGAGCTGTTTTTT. Encoded protein: CASSDKGYTNTGELFF.